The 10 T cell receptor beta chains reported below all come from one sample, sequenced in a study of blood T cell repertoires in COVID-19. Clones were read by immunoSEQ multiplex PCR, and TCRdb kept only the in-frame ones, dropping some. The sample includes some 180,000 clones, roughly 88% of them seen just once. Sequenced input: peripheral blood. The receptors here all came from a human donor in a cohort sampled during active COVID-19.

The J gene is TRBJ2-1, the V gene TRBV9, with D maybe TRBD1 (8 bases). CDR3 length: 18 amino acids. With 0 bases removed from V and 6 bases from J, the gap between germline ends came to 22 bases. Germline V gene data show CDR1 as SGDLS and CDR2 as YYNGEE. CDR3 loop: CASSVVGERDRQFNEQFF. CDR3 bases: TGTGCCAGCAGCGTAGTAGGGGAGCGGGACAGGCAATTCAATGAGCAGTTCTTC.

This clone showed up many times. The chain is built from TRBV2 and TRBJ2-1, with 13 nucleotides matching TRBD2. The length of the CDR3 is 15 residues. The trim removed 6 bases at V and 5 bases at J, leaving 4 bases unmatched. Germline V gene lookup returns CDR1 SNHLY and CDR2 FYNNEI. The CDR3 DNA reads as TGTGCCAGCAGAGTGGGACTAGCGGGAAACAATGAGCAGTTCTTC. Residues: CASRVGLAGNNEQFF.

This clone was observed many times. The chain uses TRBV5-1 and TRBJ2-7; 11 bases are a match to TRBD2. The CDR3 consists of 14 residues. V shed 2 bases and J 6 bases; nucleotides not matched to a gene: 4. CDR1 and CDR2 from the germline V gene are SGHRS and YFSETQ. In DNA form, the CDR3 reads TGCGCCAGCAGCTTTGGGACTAGCGGATTCGAGCAGTACTTC. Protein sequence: CASSFGTSGFEQYF.

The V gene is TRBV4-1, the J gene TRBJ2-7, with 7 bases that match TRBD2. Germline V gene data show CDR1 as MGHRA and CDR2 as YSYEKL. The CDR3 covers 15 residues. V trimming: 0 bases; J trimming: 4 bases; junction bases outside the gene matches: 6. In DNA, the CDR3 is TGCGCCAGCAGCCAAGAGGCGGGAGTCCCGTACGAGCAGTACTTC. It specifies CASSQEAGVPYEQYF.

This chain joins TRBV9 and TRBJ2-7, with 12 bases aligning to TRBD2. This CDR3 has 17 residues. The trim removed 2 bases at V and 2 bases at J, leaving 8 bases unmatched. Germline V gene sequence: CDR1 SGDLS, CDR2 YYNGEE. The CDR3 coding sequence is TGTGCCAGCAGCGTTGGACTAGCGGGACCCCTTACCTACGAGCAGTACTTC. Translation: CASSVGLAGPLTYEQYF.

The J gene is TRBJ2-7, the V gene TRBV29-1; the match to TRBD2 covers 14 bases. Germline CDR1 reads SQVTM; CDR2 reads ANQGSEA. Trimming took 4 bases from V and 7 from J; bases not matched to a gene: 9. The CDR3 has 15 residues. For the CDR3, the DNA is TGCAGCGTTGGTTTGAGCGGGACTAGCGGGAGAGAGCAGTACTTC. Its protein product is CSVGLSGTSGREQYF.

The CDR3 protein is CASSLRPGLQNYEQYF. The CDR3 region has the DNA TGTGCCAGCAGTTTACGCCCGGGACTCCAAAACTACGAGCAGTACTTC. V and J are TRBV27 and TRBJ2-7, with D perhaps matching TRBD2 (6 bases). The CDR3 totals 16 residues. Germline V lookup: CDR1 MNHEY, CDR2 SMNVEV (reference sequence). V dropped 2 bases and J dropped 3 bases, with 17 bases sitting between them.

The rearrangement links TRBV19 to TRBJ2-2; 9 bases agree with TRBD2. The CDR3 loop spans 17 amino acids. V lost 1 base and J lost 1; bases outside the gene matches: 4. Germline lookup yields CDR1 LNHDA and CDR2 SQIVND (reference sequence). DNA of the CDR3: TGTGCCAGTAGTATAGTTACACTAGCGGGGAACACCGGGGAGCTGTTTTTT. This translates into CASSIVTLAGNTGELFF.

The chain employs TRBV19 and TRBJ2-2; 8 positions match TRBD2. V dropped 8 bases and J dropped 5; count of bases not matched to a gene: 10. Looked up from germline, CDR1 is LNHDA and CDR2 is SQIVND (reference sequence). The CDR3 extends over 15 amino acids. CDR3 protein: CASSSPAGVTGELFF. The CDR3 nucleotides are TGTGCCAGTTCCAGCCCAGCGGGAGTTACCGGGGAGCTGTTTTTT.

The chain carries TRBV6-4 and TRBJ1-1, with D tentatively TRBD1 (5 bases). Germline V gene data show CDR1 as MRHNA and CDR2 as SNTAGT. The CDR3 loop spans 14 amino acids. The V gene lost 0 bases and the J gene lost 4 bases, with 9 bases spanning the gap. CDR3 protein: CASSDSPQATEAFF. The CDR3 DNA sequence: TGTGCCAGCAGTGACTCCCCACAGGCCACTGAAGCTTTCTTT.